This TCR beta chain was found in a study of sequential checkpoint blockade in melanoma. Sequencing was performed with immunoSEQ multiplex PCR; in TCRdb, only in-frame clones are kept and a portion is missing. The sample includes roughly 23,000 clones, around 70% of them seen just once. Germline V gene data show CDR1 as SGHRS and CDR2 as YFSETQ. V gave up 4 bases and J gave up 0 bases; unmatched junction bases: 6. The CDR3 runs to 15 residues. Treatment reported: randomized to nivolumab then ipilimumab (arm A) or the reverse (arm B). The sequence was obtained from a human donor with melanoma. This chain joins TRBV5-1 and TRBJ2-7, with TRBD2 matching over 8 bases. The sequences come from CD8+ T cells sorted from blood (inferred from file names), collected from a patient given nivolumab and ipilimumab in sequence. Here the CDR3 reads CASSVRGGSSYEQYV. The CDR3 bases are TGCGCCAGCAGCGTACGGGGGGGGAGCTCCTACGAGCAGTACGTC.